This T cell receptor beta chain is from a study of blood T cell repertoires in COVID-19. Turning to the study itself: From the United States, Italy and Spain came samples of acute and convalescent COVID-19. Sample material is recorded as cDNA or gDNA derived from T cells, B-cell-depleted T cells, or PBMCs.

How the authors handled the data: Estimated nucleated cell counts came from reference gene primer amplification. Data came from immunoSEQ multiplex PCR; TCRdb stores just in-frame clones and leaves some out. V, J and clone size were drawn from that table, and D and trimming were deduced from the DNA. Of around 60,000 clones in the sample, 81% were seen once. The V and J ends lost 6 bases and 3 bases, in that order; junction bases with no gene match: 14. The CDR3 length is 17 residues. Germline CDR1 is LGHDT and CDR2 is YNNKEL (reference sequence). The clonotype comes from a woman older than 75 with active or convalescent COVID-19. This rearrangement joins TRBV3-1 (or the pseudogene TRBV3-2) to TRBJ1-3; 7 nucleotides align to TRBD1. Sequencing input: peripheral blood. The CDR3 DNA is TGTGCCAGCAGGGGGCGGGTTCCCGGGACAGATGGAAACACCATATATTTT. Residues: CASRGRVPGTDGNTIYF.